The T cell receptor (beta chain) under discussion was sequenced for a study of blood T cell repertoires in COVID-19. Overall study context: Specimens from acute and convalescent COVID-19 originated in the United States, Italy and Spain.

Clones were sequenced by immunoSEQ multiplex PCR, and TCRdb holds only the in-frame ones, with some missing. The sample shows more than 200,000 clones, 75% to 85% of them seen only once. The germline gives CDR1 SGHTA, CDR2 FQGNSA. The CDR3 covers 15 residues. With 4 bases removed from V and 2 bases from J, the gap between germline ends came to 12 bases. The chain combines TRBV7-2 with TRBJ1-5, with D tentatively TRBD1 (5 bases). The origin of this receptor is a woman aged 40 to 50 with acute COVID-19. Material for sequencing was PBMCs or T cells enriched from blood (not recorded which). CDR3 in amino acids: CASSSPGRGNQPQHF. CDR3 DNA: TGTGCCAGCAGCTCCCCTGGCAGGGGCAATCAGCCCCAGCATTTT.